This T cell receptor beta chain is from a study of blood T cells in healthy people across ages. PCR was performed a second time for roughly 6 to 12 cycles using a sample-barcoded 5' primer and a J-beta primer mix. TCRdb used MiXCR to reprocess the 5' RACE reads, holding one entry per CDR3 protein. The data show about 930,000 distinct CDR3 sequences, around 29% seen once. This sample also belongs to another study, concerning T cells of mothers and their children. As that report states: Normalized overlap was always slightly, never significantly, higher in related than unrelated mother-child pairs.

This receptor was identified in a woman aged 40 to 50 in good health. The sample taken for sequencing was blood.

CDR3 sequence: CASSPRPATYMDTEAFF. The CDR3 DNA follows: TGTGCCAGCAGTCCTAGACCTGCCACTTACATGGACACTGAAGCTTTCTTT. The chain employs TRBV6-2 or TRBV6-3 and TRBJ1-1; no firm D call. The CDR3 consists of 17 residues. Trimming left V 5 bases short and J 3 bases short, with 22 bases between. CDR1 and CDR2 (germline): MNHEY, SVGEGT.